This TCR beta chain was observed in a study of blood T cell repertoires in COVID-19. About the study: Researchers got acute and convalescent COVID-19 samples from the United States, Italy and Spain. Sources were T cells, B-cell-depleted T cells, or PBMCs; the material itself was cDNA or gDNA.

Germline V CDR1 and CDR2: KGHSH, LQKENI. The ends were cut back, 4 bases at V and 0 bases at J, with 9 bases in the middle. The CDR3 sequence is 14 residues long. In the original analysis: Cell counts per sample came from amplifying reference gene primers. Sequenced by immunoSEQ multiplex PCR; TCRdb stores in-frame clones only, minus some. V and J calls and clone size are as listed in that table; D and trimming were resolved from the DNA. Here the sample spans approximately 110,000 clones, around 91% being singletons. The sequence derives from a woman over 75 with acute or convalescent COVID-19. The specimen was peripheral blood. The chain uses TRBV18 and TRBJ1-1; D may be TRBD1 (6 bases). In nucleotides, the CDR3 is TGTGCCAGCTCACGACAGGCGATGAACACTGAAGCTTTCTTT. Protein product: CASSRQAMNTEAFF.